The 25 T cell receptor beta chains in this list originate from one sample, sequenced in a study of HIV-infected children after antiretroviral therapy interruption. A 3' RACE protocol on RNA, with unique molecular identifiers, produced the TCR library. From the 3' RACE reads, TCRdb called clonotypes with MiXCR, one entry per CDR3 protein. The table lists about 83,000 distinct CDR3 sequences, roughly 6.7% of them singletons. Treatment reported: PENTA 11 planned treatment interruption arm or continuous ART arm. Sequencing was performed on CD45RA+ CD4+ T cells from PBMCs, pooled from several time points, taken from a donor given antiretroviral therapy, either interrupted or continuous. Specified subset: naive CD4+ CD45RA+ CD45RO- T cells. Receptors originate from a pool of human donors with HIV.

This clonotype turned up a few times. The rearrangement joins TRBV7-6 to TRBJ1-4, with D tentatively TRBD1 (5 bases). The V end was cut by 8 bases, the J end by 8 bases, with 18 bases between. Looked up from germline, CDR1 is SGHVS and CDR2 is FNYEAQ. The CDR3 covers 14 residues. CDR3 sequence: CASRSWGIGEKLFF. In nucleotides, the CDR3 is TGTGCCAGCCGGTCGTGGGGGATCGGCGAAAAACTGTTTTTT.

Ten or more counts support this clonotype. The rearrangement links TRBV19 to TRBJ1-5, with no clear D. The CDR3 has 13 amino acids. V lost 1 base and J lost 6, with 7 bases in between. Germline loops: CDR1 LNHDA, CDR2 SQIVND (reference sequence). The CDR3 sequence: CASSIVFPQPQHF. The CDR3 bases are TGTGCCAGTAGTATAGTTTTCCCTCAGCCCCAGCATTTT.

The CDR3 sequence is CASRPRDREYGYTF. CDR3 sequence (DNA): TGTGCCAGCAGGCCACGGGACAGGGAGTATGGCTACACCTTC. This chain links TRBV3-1 with TRBJ1-2, with TRBD1 identical over 9 bases. This CDR3 has 14 residues. Looked up from germline, CDR1 is LGHDT and CDR2 is YNNKEL (reference sequence). The junction had 7 bases not matched to a gene; V was cut back by 6 bases and J by 5 bases.

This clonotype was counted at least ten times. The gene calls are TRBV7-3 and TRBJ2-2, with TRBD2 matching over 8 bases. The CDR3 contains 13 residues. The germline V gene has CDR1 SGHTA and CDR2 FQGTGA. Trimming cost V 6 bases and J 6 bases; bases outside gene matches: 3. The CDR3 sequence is CASRGTSSGELFF. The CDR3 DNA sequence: TGTGCCAGCAGGGGGACTAGTTCCGGGGAGCTGTTTTTT.

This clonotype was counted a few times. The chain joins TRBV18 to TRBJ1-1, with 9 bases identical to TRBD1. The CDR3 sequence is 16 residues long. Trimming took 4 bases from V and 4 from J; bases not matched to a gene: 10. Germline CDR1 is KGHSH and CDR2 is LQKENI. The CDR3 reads CASSLMGTGGGTEAFF. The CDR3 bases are TGTGCCAGCTCACTCATGGGAACAGGGGGCGGCACTGAAGCTTTCTTT.

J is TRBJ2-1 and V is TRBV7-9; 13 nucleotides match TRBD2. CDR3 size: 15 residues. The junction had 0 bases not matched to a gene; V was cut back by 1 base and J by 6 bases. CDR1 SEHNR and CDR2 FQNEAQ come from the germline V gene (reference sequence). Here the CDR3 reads CASSLGTSGSNEQFF. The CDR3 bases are TGTGCCAGCAGCTTAGGGACTAGCGGGAGCAATGAGCAGTTCTTC.

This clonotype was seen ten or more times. The CDR3 here is CASSQGGALAGGRRAEQFF. The CDR3 coding sequence is TGCGCCAGCAGCCAAGGCGGGGCGCTAGCGGGGGGGCGAAGGGCTGAGCAGTTCTTC. The gene calls are TRBV4-1 and TRBJ2-1, with 12 bases that match TRBD2. CDR3 length equals 19 residues. J was trimmed by 9 bases and V by 1 base; bases with no gene match: 16. Germline V lookup: CDR1 MGHRA, CDR2 YSYEKL.

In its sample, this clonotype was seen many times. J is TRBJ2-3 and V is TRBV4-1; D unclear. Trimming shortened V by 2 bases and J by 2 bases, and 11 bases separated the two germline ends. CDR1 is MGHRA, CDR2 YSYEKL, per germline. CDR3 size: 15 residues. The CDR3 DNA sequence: TGCGCCAGCAGCCAACTGGACCTCTACACAGATACGCAGTATTTT. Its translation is CASSQLDLYTDTQYF.

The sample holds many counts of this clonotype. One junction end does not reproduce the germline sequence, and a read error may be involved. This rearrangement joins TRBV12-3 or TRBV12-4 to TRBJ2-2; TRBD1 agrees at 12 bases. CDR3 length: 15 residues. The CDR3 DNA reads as TGTGCAAGCAGCTCCCCGGGACAGGGGGCCGGGCAGCTCTACTTT. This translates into CASSSPGQGAGQLYF.

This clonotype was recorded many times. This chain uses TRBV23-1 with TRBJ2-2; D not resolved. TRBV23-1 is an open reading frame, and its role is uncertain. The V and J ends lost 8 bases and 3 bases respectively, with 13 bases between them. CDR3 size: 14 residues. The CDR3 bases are TGCGCCAGCGCCCTTCGGAGTTACACCGGGGAGCTGTTTTTT. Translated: CASALRSYTGELFF.

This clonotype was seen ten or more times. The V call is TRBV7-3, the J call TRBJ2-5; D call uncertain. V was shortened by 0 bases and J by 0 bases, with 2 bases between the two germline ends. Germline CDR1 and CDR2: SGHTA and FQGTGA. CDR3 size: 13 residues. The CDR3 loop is CASSLTYQETQYF. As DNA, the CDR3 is TGTGCCAGCAGCTTAACGTACCAAGAGACCCAGTACTTC.

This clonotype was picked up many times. The CDR3 DNA follows: TGCGCCAGCAGCTTGAGAGGGCTGAACACTGAAGCTTTCTTT. This gives the protein CASSLRGLNTEAFF. The V and J genes are TRBV5-1 and TRBJ1-1; D gene unclear. CDR3 length equals 14 residues. Germline CDR1 is SGHRS and CDR2 is YFSETQ. V was pared by 1 base and J by 0 bases, with 7 bases between.

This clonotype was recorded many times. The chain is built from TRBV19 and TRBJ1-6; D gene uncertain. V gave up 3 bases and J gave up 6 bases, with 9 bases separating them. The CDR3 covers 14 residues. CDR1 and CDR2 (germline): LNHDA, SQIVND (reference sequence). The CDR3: CASSIGGINSPLHF. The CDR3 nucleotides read TGTGCCAGTAGTATCGGCGGAATTAATTCACCCCTCCACTTT.

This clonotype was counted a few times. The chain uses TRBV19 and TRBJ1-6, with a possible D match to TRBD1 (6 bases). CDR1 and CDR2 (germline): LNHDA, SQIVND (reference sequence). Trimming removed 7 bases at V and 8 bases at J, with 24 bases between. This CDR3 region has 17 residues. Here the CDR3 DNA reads TGTGCCAGTACCCAGGGGAACTCAGGGTTTCAGTATTCACCCCTCCACTTT. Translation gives CASTQGNSGFQYSPLHF. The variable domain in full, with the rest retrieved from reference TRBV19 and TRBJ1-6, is DGGITQSPKYLFRKEGQNVTLSCEQNLNHDAMYWYRQDPGQGLRLIYYSQIVNDFQKGDIAEGYSVSREKKESFPLTVTSAQKNPTAFYLCASTQGNSGFQYSPLHFGNGTRLTVT.

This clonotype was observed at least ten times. CDR3 bases: TGCGCCAGCAGCCCACAACGGACAGGGCTGAGGGTGGTGGTCAATGAGCAGTTCTTC. Its protein product is CASSPQRTGLRVVVNEQFF. The genes are TRBV5-1 and TRBJ2-1, with 8 bases matching TRBD1. This CDR3 region has 19 residues. Germline assignment: CDR1 SGHRS and CDR2 YFSETQ. V was pared by 4 bases and J by 6 bases, with 21 bases of the junction left unmatched.

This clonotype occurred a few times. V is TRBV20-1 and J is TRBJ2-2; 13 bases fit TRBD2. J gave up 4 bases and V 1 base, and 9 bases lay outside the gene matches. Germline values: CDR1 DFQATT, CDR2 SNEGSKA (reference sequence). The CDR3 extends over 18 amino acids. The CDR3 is CSARVGGLAGDRTGELFF. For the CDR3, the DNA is TGCAGTGCTAGAGTAGGAGGACTAGCGGGGGACCGCACCGGGGAGCTGTTTTTT.

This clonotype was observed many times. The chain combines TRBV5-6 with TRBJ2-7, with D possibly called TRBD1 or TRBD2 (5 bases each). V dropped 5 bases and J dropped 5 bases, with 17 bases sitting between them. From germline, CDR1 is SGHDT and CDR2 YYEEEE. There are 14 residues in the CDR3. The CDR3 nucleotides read TGTGCCAGCAGTCTTAGGGACCCCAGCCACGAGCAGTACTTC. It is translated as CASSLRDPSHEQYF.

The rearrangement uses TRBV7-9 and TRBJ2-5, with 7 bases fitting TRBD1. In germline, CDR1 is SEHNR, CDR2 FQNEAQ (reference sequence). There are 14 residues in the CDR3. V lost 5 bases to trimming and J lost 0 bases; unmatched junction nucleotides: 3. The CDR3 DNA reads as TGTGCCAGCAGCGGGACAGCCTACCAAGAGACCCAGTACTTC. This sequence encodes CASSGTAYQETQYF.

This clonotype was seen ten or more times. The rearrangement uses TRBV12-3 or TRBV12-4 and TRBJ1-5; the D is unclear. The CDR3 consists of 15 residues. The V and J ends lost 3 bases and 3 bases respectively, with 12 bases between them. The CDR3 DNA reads TGTGCCAGCAGTTTTATCGGCAGCCCCAATCAGCCCCAGCATTTT. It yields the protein CASSFIGSPNQPQHF.

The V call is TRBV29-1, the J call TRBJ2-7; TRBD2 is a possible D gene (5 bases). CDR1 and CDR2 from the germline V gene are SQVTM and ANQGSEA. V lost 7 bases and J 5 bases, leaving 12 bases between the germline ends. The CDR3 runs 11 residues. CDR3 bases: TGCAGCGGTCGGACTGTCCACGAGCAGTACTTC. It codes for CSGRTVHEQYF.

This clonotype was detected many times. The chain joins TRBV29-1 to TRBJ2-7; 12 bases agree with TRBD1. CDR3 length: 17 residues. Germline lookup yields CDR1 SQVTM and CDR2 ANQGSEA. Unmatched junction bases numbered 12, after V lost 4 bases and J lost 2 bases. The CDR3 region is CSVGGGQGAKTTYEQYF. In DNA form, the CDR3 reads TGCAGCGTTGGGGGGGGACAGGGGGCGAAAACGACCTACGAGCAGTACTTC.

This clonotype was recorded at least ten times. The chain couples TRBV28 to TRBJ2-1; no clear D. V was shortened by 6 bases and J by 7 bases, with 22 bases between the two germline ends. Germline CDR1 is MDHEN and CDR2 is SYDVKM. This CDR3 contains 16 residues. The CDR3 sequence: CASSLFRVPPKNEQFF. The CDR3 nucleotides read TGTGCCAGCAGCCTTTTTAGAGTACCCCCGAAAAATGAGCAGTTCTTC.

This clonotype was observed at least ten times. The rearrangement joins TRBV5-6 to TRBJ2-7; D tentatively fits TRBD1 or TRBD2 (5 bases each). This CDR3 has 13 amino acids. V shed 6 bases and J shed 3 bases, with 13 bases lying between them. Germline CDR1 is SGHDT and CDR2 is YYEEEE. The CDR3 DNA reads TGTGCCAGCACCTCCGGGACCGGCTACGAGCAGTACTTC. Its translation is CASTSGTGYEQYF. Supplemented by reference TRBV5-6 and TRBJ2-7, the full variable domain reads DAGVTQSPTHLIKTRGQQVTLRCSPKSGHDTVSWYQQALGQGPQFIFQYYEEEERQRGNFPDRFSGHQFPNYSSELNVNALLLGDSALYLCASTSGTGYEQYFGPGTRLTVT.

CDR3 coding DNA: TGTGCCAGCAGCTTAGACAGCTCCGGACTAGCGGGGGGAAAAAACATTCAGTACTTC. This encodes CASSLDSSGLAGGKNIQYF. The genes are TRBV7-8 and TRBJ2-4, with 14 bases that match TRBD2. The CDR3 runs to 19 residues. The junction had 9 bases not matched to a gene; V was cut back by 1 base and J by 4 bases. The germline V gene encodes CDR1 SGHVS and CDR2 FQNEAQ.

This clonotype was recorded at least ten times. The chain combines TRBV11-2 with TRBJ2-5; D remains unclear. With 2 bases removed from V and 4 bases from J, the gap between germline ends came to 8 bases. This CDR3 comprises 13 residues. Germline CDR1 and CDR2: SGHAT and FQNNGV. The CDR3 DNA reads TGTGCCAGCAGCTTAATAGGAAGAGAGACCCAGTACTTC. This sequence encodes CASSLIGRETQYF.